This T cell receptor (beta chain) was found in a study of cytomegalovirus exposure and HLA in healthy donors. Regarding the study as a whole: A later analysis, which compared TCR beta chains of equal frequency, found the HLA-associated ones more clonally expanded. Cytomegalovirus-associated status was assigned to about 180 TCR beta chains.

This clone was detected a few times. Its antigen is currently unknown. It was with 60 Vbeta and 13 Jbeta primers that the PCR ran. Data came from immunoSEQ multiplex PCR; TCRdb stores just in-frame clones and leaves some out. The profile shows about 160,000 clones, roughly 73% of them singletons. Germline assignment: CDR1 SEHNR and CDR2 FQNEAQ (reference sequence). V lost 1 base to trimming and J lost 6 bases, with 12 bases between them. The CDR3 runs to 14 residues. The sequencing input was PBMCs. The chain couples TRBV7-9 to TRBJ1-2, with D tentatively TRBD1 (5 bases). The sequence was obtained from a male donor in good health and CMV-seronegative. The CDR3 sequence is CASSLGGTPDGYTF. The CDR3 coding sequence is TGTGCCAGCAGCTTAGGCGGGACCCCGGATGGCTACACCTTC.